Shown below are 21 T cell receptor beta chains from a single sample sequenced in a study of T cell repertoires in cytomegalovirus infection. TCRdb processed the reads anew with MiXCR; each CDR3 protein has one entry. The data hold fewer than 150,000 distinct CDR3 sequences, with 30% to 35% observed a single time. These receptors lack a known antigen. The sequenced sample was CD8+ T cells from cultured PBMCs, obtained from culture after CMV antigen stimulation. Receptor source: a human donor in good health (CMV status not recorded). Some clones in this sample may be carry-over from other donors' samples.

The chain joins TRBV6-2 or TRBV6-3 to TRBJ2-1; 7 positions match TRBD2. Germline V gene lookup returns CDR1 MNHEY and CDR2 SVGEGT. The J segment lost 7 bases and the V segment lost 7 bases, leaving 4 bases of the junction unmatched. The CDR3 length is 12 residues. The CDR3 DNA sequence: TGTGCCAGCAATCACGGGGGGAATGAGCAGTTCTTC. The encoded protein is CASNHGGNEQFF.

In this sample, this clonotype turned up many times. The chain recombines TRBV7-9 with TRBJ2-7, with TRBD1 identical over 8 bases. The CDR3 has 13 amino acids. V lost 5 bases and J lost 2; bases outside the gene matches: 2. Germline-derived CDR1 and CDR2 are SEHNR and FQNEAQ (reference sequence). CDR3 protein: CASSDRGPYEQYF. CDR3 nucleotide sequence: TGTGCCAGCAGCGACAGGGGCCCCTACGAGCAGTACTTC.

This chain joins TRBV12-3 or TRBV12-4 and TRBJ2-3; a possible D gene is TRBD2 (7 bases). The CDR3 extends over 15 amino acids. The germline V and J ends were trimmed by 2 bases and 6 bases, with 15 bases remaining between them. The CDR3 DNA reads as TGTGCCAGCAGTTTAACACAGGGAGGGTACGATACGCAGTATTTT. Its protein is CASSLTQGGYDTQYF.

The rearrangement uses TRBV7-2 and TRBJ2-7; D not certain. Between the trimmed V and J ends, which lost 2 bases and 2 bases, there was a span of 4 bases. The germline gives CDR1 SGHTA, CDR2 FQGNSA. This CDR3 is built from 12 residues. This CDR3 reads CASSLSAYEQYF. CDR3 sequence (DNA): TGTGCCAGCAGCTTATCGGCCTACGAGCAGTACTTC.

This chain connects TRBV6-1 to TRBJ2-1; TRBD1 matches at 10 bases. The CDR3 sequence is 15 residues long. Germline loops: CDR1 MNHNS, CDR2 SASEGT. Trimming took 6 bases from V and 2 from J; bases not matched to a gene: 4. Written as DNA, the CDR3 is TGTGCCAGCAGGGAGACAGGGGGCGCCTACAATGAGCAGTTCTTC. Translation gives CASRETGGAYNEQFF.

The J gene is TRBJ2-1, the V gene TRBV7-2, with TRBD2 identical over 8 bases. Germline V gene data show CDR1 as SGHTA and CDR2 as FQGNSA. The CDR3 loop spans 14 amino acids. J lost 6 bases, V lost 1 base, and 2 bases had no gene match. The chain's CDR3 is CASSLGTSLNEQFF. Written as DNA, the CDR3 is TGTGCCAGCAGCTTAGGGACTAGCCTCAATGAGCAGTTCTTC. Full variable domain (outside the CDR3, taken from reference TRBV7-2 and TRBJ2-1): GAGVSQSPSNKVTEKGKDVELRCDPISGHTALYWYRQSLGQGLEFLIYFQGNSAPDKSGLPSDRFSAERTGGSVSTLTIQRTQQEDSAVYLCASSLGTSLNEQFFGPGTRLTVL.

The rearrangement links TRBV10-3 to TRBJ2-6, with D tentatively TRBD1 (5 bases). Germline CDR1 is ENHRY and CDR2 is SYGVKD. The CDR3 consists of 16 residues. V was clipped by 5 bases and J by 3 bases, with 14 bases between them. CDR3 amino acids: CAISITLTVGANVLTF. The CDR3 DNA follows: TGTGCCATCAGTATTACACTGACAGTTGGGGCCAACGTCCTGACTTTC.

The J gene is TRBJ1-2, the V gene TRBV4-1, with D uncertain. CDR3 length: 14 amino acids. With 0 bases removed from V and 4 bases from J, the gap between germline ends came to 9 bases. Looked up from germline, CDR1 is MGHRA and CDR2 is YSYEKL. CDR3 residues: CASSQDPVVYGYTF. The CDR3 region has the DNA TGCGCCAGCAGCCAAGATCCGGTTGTCTATGGCTACACCTTC.

This chain joins TRBV5-1 and TRBJ2-7; TRBD2 matches at 7 bases. Germline V gene sequence: CDR1 SGHRS, CDR2 YFSETQ. J lost 2 bases, V lost 7 bases, and 15 bases had no gene match. The CDR3 is 16 residues long. Written as DNA, the CDR3 is TGCGCCAGCGGAAAGACTAACAGCGGGGACCCCTACGAGCAGTACTTC. This encodes CASGKTNSGDPYEQYF.

The chain carries TRBV19 and TRBJ1-1; a weak D match, TRBD1 (5 bases). Between the trimmed V and J ends, which lost 5 bases and 7 bases, there was a span of 23 bases. The CDR3 extends over 16 amino acids. In germline, CDR1 is LNHDA, CDR2 SQIVND (reference sequence). CDR3: CASSPGPTEVVGEAFF. In nucleotides, the CDR3 is TGTGCCAGTAGTCCCGGGCCGACAGAAGTGGTCGGTGAAGCTTTCTTT.

This clonotype has just a few counts. The CDR3 spells CASSPPAGIEQYF. In nucleotides, the CDR3 is TGTGCCAGCAGCCCTCCCGCCGGGATTGAGCAGTACTTC. This chain joins TRBV12-3 or TRBV12-4 and TRBJ2-7, with a weak D call TRBD2 (5 bases). Trimming left V 6 bases short and J 7 bases short, with 16 bases between. The CDR3 covers 13 residues.

V usage is TRBV7-6 and J usage is TRBJ1-5, with D maybe TRBD1 (5 bases). The germline gives CDR1 SGHVS, CDR2 FNYEAQ. V dropped 7 bases and J dropped 4 bases, with 23 bases sitting between them. This CDR3 is 17 amino acids long. The CDR3 nucleotides are TGTGCCAGCACCCTGGAGCAGGGAGGTTTTGGGAATCAGCCCCAGCATTTT. It specifies CASTLEQGGFGNQPQHF.

This clonotype was counted only a few times. The DNA of the CDR3 is TGTGCCAGCAGTGCTGGGACAGCTAACGGCTACACCTTC. Protein: CASSAGTANGYTF. The chain uses TRBV25-1 and TRBJ1-2, with 7 bases identical to TRBD1. V lost 4 bases and J lost 8; bases outside the gene matches: 7. Germline CDR1 and CDR2: MGHDK and SYGVNS. The CDR3 sequence is 13 residues long.

About this clonotype: With a much larger clone just one base away, this may be a read error. The gene calls are TRBV7-8 and TRBJ2-5; no reliable D call. This CDR3 has 13 residues. The germline gives CDR1 SGHVS, CDR2 FQNEAQ. The CDR3 is CPSSLRSQETQYF. As DNA, the CDR3 is TGTCCCAGCAGCTTACGCAGCCAAGAGACCCAGTACTTC.

The chain joins TRBV19 to TRBJ2-7; a possible D gene is TRBD1 (6 bases). The germline V gene has CDR1 LNHDA and CDR2 SQIVND (reference sequence). The length of the CDR3 is 14 residues. V was cut by 5 bases and J by 1 base, with 12 bases left in between. The CDR3: CASSAGDISYEQYF. As DNA, the CDR3 is TGTGCCAGTAGTGCCGGGGACATTTCCTACGAGCAGTACTTC.

This clonotype was detected many times. This sequence joins TRBV6-1 and TRBJ1-1; maybe TRBD1 (5 bases). The V end lost 6 bases, the J end lost 8 bases, and 10 bases lay between the germline ends. Germline loops: CDR1 MNHNS, CDR2 SASEGT. The CDR3 covers 11 residues. This CDR3 is CASRVNREAFF. The CDR3 nucleotides read TGTGCCAGCAGAGTCAACAGGGAAGCTTTCTTT.

J is TRBJ2-1 and V is TRBV13; TRBD2 matches at 8 bases. The CDR3 has 15 residues. Germline assignment: CDR1 PRHDT and CDR2 FYEKMQ (reference sequence). V trimming: 5 bases; J trimming: 8 bases; junction bases outside the gene matches: 11. CDR3: CASSPRTSPTHEQFF. In DNA, the CDR3 is TGTGCCAGCAGCCCTCGGACTAGCCCAACACATGAGCAGTTCTTC.

A note on this clonotype: An end of the junction differs from the germline gene, which may be a read error. The chain joins TRBV29-1 to TRBJ2-1, with D perhaps matching TRBD2 (5 bases). Per germline, CDR1 SQVTM and CDR2 ANQGSEA. The CDR3 is made up of 15 amino acids. In DNA, the CDR3 is TGTAGCGCCTACTCGTCTAGGGTCTACTACAATGAGCAGTTCTTC. Amino acid sequence: CSAYSSRVYYNEQFF.

This clonotype was found a few times. V gene TRBV24-1 combines with J gene TRBJ2-7; D call uncertain. The CDR3 spans 14 residues. V lost 5 bases to trimming and J lost 1 base, with 11 bases between them. Germline CDR1 is KGHDR and CDR2 is SFDVKD. As DNA, the CDR3 is TGTGCCACCAGTGCTCAGGACCCATCCTACGAGCAGTACTTC. Translation: CATSAQDPSYEQYF.

This chain links TRBV19 with TRBJ2-1; D is uncertain. In germline, CDR1 is LNHDA, CDR2 SQIVND (reference sequence). Trimming left V 0 bases short and J 7 bases short, with 4 bases between. The CDR3 extends over 12 amino acids. The CDR3, as DNA: TGTGCCAGTAGTATAGAGGGAAATGAGCAGTTCTTC. Its translation: CASSIEGNEQFF.

DNA for the CDR3: TGTGCCACCAGTGGAGTTCGCCAGATCGGCTCGTACAATGAGCAGTTCTTC. Translated: CATSGVRQIGSYNEQFF. V gene TRBV24-1 combines with J gene TRBJ2-1, with unresolved D. Germline V lookup: CDR1 KGHDR, CDR2 SFDVKD. CDR3 length: 17 residues. V was trimmed by 5 bases and J by 4 bases, leaving 20 bases between them.